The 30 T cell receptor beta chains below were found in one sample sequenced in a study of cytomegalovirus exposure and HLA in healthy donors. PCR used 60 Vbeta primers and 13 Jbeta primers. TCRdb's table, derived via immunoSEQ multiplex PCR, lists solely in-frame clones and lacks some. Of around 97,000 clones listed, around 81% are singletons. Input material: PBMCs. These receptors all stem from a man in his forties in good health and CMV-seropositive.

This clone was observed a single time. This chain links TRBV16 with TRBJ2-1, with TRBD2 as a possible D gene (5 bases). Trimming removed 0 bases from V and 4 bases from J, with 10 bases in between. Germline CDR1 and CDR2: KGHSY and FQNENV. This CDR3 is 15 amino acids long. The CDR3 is CASSQSGTGYNEQFF. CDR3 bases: TGTGCCAGCAGCCAATCCGGCACGGGATACAATGAGCAGTTCTTC. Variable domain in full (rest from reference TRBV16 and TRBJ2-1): GEEVAQTPKHLVRGEGQKAKLYCAPIKGHSYVFWYQQVLKNEFKFLISFQNENVFDETGMPKERFSAKCLPNSPCSLEIQATKLEDSAVYFCASSQSGTGYNEQFFGPGTRLTVL.

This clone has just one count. Here the CDR3 reads CASSETGGADTQYF. Here the CDR3 DNA reads TGTGCCAGCAGTGAGACAGGAGGTGCGGATACGCAGTATTTT. The chain has TRBV6-1 and TRBJ2-3; a possible D gene is TRBD1 (6 bases). The CDR3 totals 14 residues. Deletions cut 3 bases from V and 6 bases from J, with 13 bases between. Germline V gene sequence: CDR1 MNHNS, CDR2 SASEGT.

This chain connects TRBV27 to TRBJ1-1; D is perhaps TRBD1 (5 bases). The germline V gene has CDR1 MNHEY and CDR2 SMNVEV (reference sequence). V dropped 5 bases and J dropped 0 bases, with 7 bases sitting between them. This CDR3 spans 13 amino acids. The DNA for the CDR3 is TGTGCCAGCAGTCAGGGTATGAACACTGAAGCTTTCTTT. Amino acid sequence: CASSQGMNTEAFF.

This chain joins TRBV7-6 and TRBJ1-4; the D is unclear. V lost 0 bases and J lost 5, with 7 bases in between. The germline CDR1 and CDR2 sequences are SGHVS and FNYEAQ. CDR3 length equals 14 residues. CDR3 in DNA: TGTGCCAGCAGCTTAGCGACCGGGAATGAAAAACTGTTTTTT. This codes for CASSLATGNEKLFF.

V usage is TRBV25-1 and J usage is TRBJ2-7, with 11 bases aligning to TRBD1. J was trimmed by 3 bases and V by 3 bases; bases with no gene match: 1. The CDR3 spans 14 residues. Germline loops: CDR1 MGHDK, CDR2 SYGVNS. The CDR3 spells CASSEDRGRYEQYF. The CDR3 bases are TGTGCCAGCAGTGAGGACAGGGGGCGCTACGAGCAGTACTTC.

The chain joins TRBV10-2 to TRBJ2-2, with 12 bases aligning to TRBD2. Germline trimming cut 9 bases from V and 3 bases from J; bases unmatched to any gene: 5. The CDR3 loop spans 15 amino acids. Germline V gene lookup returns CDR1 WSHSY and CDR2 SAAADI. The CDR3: CARSSGRADTGELFF. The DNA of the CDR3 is TGCGCCAGATCTAGCGGGAGGGCCGACACCGGGGAGCTGTTTTTT.

The CDR3 nucleotides read TGTGCCATCAAACGCGGGACAGGGGCCGGCTACACCTTC. Residues: CAIKRGTGAGYTF. The V gene is TRBV10-3, the J gene TRBJ1-2; 10 bases align to TRBD1. Looked up from germline, CDR1 is ENHRY and CDR2 is SYGVKD. V dropped 7 bases and J dropped 8; count of bases not matched to a gene: 7. The CDR3 runs to 13 residues.

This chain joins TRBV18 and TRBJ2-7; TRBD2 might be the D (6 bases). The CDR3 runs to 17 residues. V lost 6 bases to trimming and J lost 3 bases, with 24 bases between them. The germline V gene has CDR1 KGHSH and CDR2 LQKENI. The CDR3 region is CASSPGWGERTNYEQYF. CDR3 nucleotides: TGTGCCAGCTCTCCTGGGTGGGGGGAGAGAACAAACTACGAGCAGTACTTC.

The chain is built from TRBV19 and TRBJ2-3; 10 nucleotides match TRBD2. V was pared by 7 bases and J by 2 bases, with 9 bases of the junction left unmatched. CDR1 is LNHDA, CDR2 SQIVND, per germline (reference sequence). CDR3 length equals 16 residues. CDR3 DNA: TGTGCCAGTAAGGCCTGGACTAGCGGCTACACAGATACGCAGTATTTT. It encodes CASKAWTSGYTDTQYF. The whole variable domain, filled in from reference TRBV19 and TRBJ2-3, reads DGGITQSPKYLFRKEGQNVTLSCEQNLNHDAMYWYRQDPGQGLRLIYYSQIVNDFQKGDIAEGYSVSREKKESFPLTVTSAQKNPTAFYLCASKAWTSGYTDTQYFGPGTRLTVL.

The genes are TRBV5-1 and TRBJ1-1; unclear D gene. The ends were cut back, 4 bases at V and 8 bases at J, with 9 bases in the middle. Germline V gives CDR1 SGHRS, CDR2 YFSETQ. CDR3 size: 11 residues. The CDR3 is CASSLTREAFF. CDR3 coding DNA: TGCGCCAGCAGCCTGACCAGGGAAGCTTTCTTT.

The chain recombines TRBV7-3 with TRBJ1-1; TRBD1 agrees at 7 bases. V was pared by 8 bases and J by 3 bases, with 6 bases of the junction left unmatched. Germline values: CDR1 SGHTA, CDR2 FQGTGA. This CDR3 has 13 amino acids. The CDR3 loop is CASLLDRDTEAFF. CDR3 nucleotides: TGTGCCAGCCTTCTCGACAGGGACACTGAAGCTTTCTTT.

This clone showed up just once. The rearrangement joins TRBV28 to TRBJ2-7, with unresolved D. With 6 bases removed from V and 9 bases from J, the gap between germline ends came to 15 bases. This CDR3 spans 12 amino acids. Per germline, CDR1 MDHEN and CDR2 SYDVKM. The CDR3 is CASSPELNVQYF. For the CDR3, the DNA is TGTGCCAGCAGCCCTGAGTTGAACGTGCAGTACTTC.

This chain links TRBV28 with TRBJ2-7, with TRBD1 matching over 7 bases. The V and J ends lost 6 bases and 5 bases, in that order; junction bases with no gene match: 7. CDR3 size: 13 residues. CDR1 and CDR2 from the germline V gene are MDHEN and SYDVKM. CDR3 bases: TGTGCCAGCAGGTCGACAGGGCTCGACGAGCAGTACTTC. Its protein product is CASRSTGLDEQYF.

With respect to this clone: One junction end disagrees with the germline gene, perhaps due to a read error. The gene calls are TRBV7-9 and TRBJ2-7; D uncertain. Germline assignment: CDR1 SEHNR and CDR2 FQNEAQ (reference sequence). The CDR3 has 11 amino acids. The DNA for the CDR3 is TGTGCCAGCAGCTTGAACTACGACCAGTACTTC. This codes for CASSLNYDQYF.

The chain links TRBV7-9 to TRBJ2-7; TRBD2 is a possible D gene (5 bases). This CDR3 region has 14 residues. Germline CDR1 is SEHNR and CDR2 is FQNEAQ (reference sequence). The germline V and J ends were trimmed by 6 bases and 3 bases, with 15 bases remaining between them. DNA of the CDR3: TGTGCCAGCAGTACGGCCGGAGGAAACTACGAGCAGTACTTC. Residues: CASSTAGGNYEQYF.

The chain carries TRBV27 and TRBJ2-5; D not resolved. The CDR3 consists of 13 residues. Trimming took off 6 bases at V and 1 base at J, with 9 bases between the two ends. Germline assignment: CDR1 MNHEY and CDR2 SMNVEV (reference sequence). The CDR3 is CASSINFQETQYF. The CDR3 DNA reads TGTGCCAGCAGCATTAACTTCCAAGAGACCCAGTACTTC.

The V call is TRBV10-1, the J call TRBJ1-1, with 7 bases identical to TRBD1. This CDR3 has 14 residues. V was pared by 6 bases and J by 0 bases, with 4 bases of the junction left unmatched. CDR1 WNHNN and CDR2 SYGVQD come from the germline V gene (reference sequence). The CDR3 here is CASSRDRVNTEAFF. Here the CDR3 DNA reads TGCGCCAGCAGCCGGGACAGAGTGAACACTGAAGCTTTCTTT.

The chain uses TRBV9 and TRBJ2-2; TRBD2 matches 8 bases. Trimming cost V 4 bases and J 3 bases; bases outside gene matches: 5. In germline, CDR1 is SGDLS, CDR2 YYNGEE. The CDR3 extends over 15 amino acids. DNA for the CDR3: TGTGCCAGCAGCCCGGGGGGGCCTGACACCGGGGAGCTGTTTTTT. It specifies CASSPGGPDTGELFF.

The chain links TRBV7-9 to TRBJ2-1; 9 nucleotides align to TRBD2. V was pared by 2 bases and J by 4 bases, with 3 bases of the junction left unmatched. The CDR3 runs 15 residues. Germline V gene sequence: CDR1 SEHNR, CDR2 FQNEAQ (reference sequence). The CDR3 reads CASSLLAGGYNEQFF. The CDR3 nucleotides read TGTGCCAGCAGCTTACTGGCGGGGGGGTACAATGAGCAGTTCTTC.

For the CDR3, the DNA is TGTGCCAGTAGGGGGCCCGGAGCCTACGAGCAGTACTTC. Amino acid sequence: CASRGPGAYEQYF. The chain couples TRBV19 to TRBJ2-5, with TRBD1 as a possible D gene (5 bases). The DNA matches TRBJ2-7 better at its end, which makes the J call doubtful. Germline loops: CDR1 LNHDA, CDR2 SQIVND (reference sequence). This CDR3 is built from 13 residues.

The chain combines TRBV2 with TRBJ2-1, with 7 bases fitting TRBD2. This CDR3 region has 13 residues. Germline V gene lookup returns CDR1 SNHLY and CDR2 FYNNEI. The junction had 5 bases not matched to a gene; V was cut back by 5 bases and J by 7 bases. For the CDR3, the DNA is TGTGCCAGCAGTCCGGGACTATCGAATGAGCAGTTCTTC. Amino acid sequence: CASSPGLSNEQFF.

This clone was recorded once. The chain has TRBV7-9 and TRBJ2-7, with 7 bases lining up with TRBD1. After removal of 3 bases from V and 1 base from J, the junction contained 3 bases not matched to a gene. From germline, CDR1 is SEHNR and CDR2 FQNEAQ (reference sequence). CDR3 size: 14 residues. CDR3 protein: CASSLTGWSYEQYF. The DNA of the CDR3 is TGTGCCAGCAGCTTGACAGGGTGGTCCTACGAGCAGTACTTC.

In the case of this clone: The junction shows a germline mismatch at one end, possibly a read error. DNA of the CDR3: TGTGCCAGCAGTCGTCCGGGACAGGGTTCCAATGCCTTT. This translates into CASSRPGQGSNAF. The V call is TRBV5-5, the J call TRBJ1-1, with TRBD1 matching over 9 bases. The CDR3 loop spans 13 amino acids. Germline V gene sequence: CDR1 SGHKS, CDR2 YYEKEE (reference sequence).

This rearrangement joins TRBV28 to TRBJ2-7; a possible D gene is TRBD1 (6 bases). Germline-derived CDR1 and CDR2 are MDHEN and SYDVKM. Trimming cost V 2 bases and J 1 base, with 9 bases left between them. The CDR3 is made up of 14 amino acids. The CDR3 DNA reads TGTGCCAGCAGTTTAGGGCAGGGGTCCTACGAGCAGTACTTC. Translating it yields CASSLGQGSYEQYF.

CDR3 coding DNA: TGTGCCAGCAGCCTCGGACTAGATATCAATGAGCAGTTCTTC. Translated, it gives CASSLGLDINEQFF. This sequence joins TRBV7-6 and TRBJ2-1; 7 bases align to TRBD2. The CDR3 contains 14 residues. V shed 5 bases and J 6 bases; nucleotides not matched to a gene: 7. Germline V gene lookup returns CDR1 SGHVS and CDR2 FNYEAQ.

CDR3 sequence: CASSLTAYEQYF. The CDR3 DNA reads as TGTGCCAGCAGCTTAACAGCCTACGAGCAGTACTTC. The chain is built from TRBV13 and TRBJ2-7; D is unresolved. Germline values: CDR1 PRHDT, CDR2 FYEKMQ (reference sequence). V was pared by 2 bases and J by 2 bases, with 4 bases between. CDR3 length: 12 residues.

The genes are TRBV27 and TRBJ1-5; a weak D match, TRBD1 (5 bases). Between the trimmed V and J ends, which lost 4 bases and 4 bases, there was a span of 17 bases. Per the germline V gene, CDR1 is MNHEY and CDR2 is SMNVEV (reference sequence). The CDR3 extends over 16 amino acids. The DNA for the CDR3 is TGTGCCAGCAGTTCCTTGACGACAGCCCGTAATCAGCCCCAGCATTTT. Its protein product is CASSSLTTARNQPQHF.

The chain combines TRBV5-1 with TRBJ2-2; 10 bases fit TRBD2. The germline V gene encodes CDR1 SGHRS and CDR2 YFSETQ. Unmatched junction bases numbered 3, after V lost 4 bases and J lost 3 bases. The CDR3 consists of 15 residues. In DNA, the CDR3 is TGCGCCAGCAGCCTAGCGGGGGCCCACACCGGGGAGCTGTTTTTT. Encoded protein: CASSLAGAHTGELFF.

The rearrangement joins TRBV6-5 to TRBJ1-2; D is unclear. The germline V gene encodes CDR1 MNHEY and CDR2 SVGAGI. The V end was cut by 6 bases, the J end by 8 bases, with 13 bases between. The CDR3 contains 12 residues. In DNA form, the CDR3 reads TGTGCCAGCAGGACGCGCGAGGAAGGCTACACCTTC. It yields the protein CASRTREEGYTF.

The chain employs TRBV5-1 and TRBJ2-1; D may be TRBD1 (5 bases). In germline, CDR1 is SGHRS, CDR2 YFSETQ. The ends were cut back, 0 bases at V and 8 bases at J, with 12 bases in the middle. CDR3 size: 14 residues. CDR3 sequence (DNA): TGCGCCAGCAGCTTGGGACAGCAGGTAGATGAGCAGTTCTTC. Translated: CASSLGQQVDEQFF.